The entry that follows covers one T cell receptor (beta chain) sequence. Its antigen is not identified. The sample has other DNA sequences that encode this CDR3 too. The CDR3 totals 12 residues. Germline-derived CDR1 and CDR2 are MDHEN and SYDVKM. Trimming stripped 6 bases from V and 0 bases from J, with 6 bases between. The data derive from a study of shared clonotypes between healthy human individuals. Points from the study as a whole: Clonotype sharing among donors was thought likely to change with sequencing depth.

The input for sorted-subset replicate PCRs was approximately 210 ng DNA, approximately 30,000 T cell genomes. The authors' processing: In the immunoSEQ data, sequences were junction-only and lacked quality scores, so filtering differed. The method was immunoSEQ multiplex PCR; TCRdb's version includes in-frame clones alone and lacks a portion of them. The DNA was the basis for D and trimming; V, J and clone size are from that table. Among millions of clones listed, just over 90% were seen once. Healthy HIV-negative adults without recent acute infections or vaccinations served as donors. The specimen sequenced was naive CD4+ T cells from PBMCs. The subset denotes: CD45RA+ positively selected. This chain connects TRBV28 to TRBJ2-7; D uncertain. The sequence was obtained from a man aged 18 to 29 in good health. Some clones in this sample may be carry-over from other donors' samples. CDR3 sequence (DNA): TGTGCCAGCAGGGGCAGCTCCTACGAGCAGTACTTC. Translation: CASRGSSYEQYF.